Listed below are T cell receptor beta chains from one sample, sequenced in a study of vaccination and CD4 T cells after COVID-19. The antigens these receptors bind are not known. TCRdb redid the calling of the PCR reads with MiXCR, one entry per CDR3 protein. The sample holds several thousand distinct CDR3 sequences, approximately 60% seen once. The sequencing here drew on cultured CD4+ T cells from blood, taken after SARS-CoV-2 vaccination. The receptors were sampled from a human donor with COVID-19. Both conserved end residues are part of each CDR3. Each record gives: V gene, clone size, D gene, J gene, CDR3 length, CDR3 protein, CDR3 DNA. D genes are given only for firm matches. The size of a clone is reported for some rows only, either as once, few or many, or as a class for expanded clones.

V gene: TRBV20-1; clone size: few; D gene: TRBD2; J gene: TRBJ2-5; CDR3 length: 13; CDR3 protein: CSAISGGTQTQYF; CDR3 DNA: TGCAGTGCTATTAGCGGGGGGACACAGACCCAGTACTTC
V gene: TRBV7-2; clone size: .; D gene: .; J gene: TRBJ2-2; CDR3 length: 15; CDR3 protein: CASSLIGVGTGELFF; CDR3 DNA: TGTGCCAGCAGCCTTATCGGGGTTGGCACCGGGGAGCTGTTTTTT
V gene: TRBV28; clone size: once; D gene: TRBD1; J gene: TRBJ1-1; CDR3 length: 13; CDR3 protein: CASIGRQGREAFF; CDR3 DNA: TGTGCCAGTATCGGCCGACAGGGGCGGGAAGCTTTCTTT
V gene: TRBV18; clone size: .; D gene: .; J gene: TRBJ1-2; CDR3 length: 14; CDR3 protein: CASSPSQGRDGYTF; CDR3 DNA: TGTGCCAGCTCACCAAGCCAGGGAAGGGATGGCTACACCTTC
V gene: TRBV6-2/TRBV6-3; clone size: few; D gene: TRBD1; J gene: TRBJ1-1; CDR3 length: 16; CDR3 protein: CATEAKKGGLDTEAFF; CDR3 DNA: TGTGCCACCGAAGCCAAGAAAGGGGGCCTGGACACTGAAGCTTTCTTT
V gene: TRBV6-1; clone size: .; D gene: .; J gene: TRBJ1-5; CDR3 length: 17; CDR3 protein: CASSEPLRAGSNQPQHF; CDR3 DNA: TGTGCCAGCAGTGAACCACTTAGAGCAGGGAGCAATCAGCCCCAGCATTTT
V gene: TRBV7-9; clone size: .; D gene: .; J gene: TRBJ2-2; CDR3 length: 12; CDR3 protein: CASNLALGELFF; CDR3 DNA: TGTGCCAGCAACTTAGCTTTGGGGGAGCTGTTTTTT
V gene: TRBV7-8; clone size: few; D gene: .; J gene: TRBJ1-2; CDR3 length: 14; CDR3 protein: CASSLSDRFYGYTF; CDR3 DNA: TGTGCCAGCAGCTTATCGGACAGATTCTATGGCTACACCTTC
V gene: TRBV7-2; clone size: few; D gene: .; J gene: TRBJ1-1; CDR3 length: 15; CDR3 protein: CASSLASLGGTEAFF; CDR3 DNA: TGTGCCAGCAGCTTAGCGTCTCTCGGGGGCACTGAAGCTTTCTTT
V gene: TRBV7-8; clone size: .; D gene: .; J gene: TRBJ2-5; CDR3 length: 14; CDR3 protein: CASSQGPNQETQYF; CDR3 DNA: TGTGCCAGCAGCCAGGGACCAAATCAAGAGACCCAGTACTTC
V gene: TRBV7-2; clone size: .; D gene: .; J gene: TRBJ2-7; CDR3 length: 12; CDR3 protein: CASSLGLNEQYF; CDR3 DNA: TGTGCCAGCAGCTTGGGACTGAACGAGCAGTACTTC
V gene: TRBV4-2; clone size: .; D gene: .; J gene: TRBJ1-1; CDR3 length: 15; CDR3 protein: CASRQGLGQNTEAFF; CDR3 DNA: TGTGCCAGCAGGCAAGGTCTGGGGCAGAACACTGAAGCTTTCTTT
V gene: TRBV27; clone size: .; D gene: .; J gene: TRBJ2-7; CDR3 length: 14; CDR3 protein: CASRGDLRSYEQYF; CDR3 DNA: TGTGCCAGCAGGGGGGATCTCCGCTCCTACGAGCAGTACTTC
V gene: TRBV30; clone size: .; D gene: .; J gene: TRBJ2-5; CDR3 length: 15; CDR3 protein: CAWSVPTGSQETQYF; CDR3 DNA: TGTGCCTGGAGTGTACCAACAGGGTCGCAAGAGACCCAGTACTTC
V gene: TRBV6-1; clone size: .; D gene: .; J gene: TRBJ1-5; CDR3 length: 14; CDR3 protein: CASNKLTDSQPQHF; CDR3 DNA: TGTGCCAGCAACAAACTAACGGATTCTCAGCCCCAGCATTTT
V gene: TRBV25-1; clone size: .; D gene: .; J gene: TRBJ1-2; CDR3 length: 15; CDR3 protein: CASSEYLDSNYGYTF; CDR3 DNA: TGTGCCAGCAGTGAATACTTGGATTCAAACTATGGCTACACCTTC
V gene: TRBV4-2; clone size: once; D gene: .; J gene: TRBJ1-3; CDR3 length: 15; CDR3 protein: CASSPTRGSGNTIYF; CDR3 DNA: TGTGCCAGCAGCCCCACACGAGGGTCTGGAAACACCATATATTTT
V gene: TRBV6-1; clone size: .; D gene: .; J gene: TRBJ1-5; CDR3 length: 13; CDR3 protein: CASSEGVSQPQHF; CDR3 DNA: TGTGCCAGCAGTGAAGGGGTTAGTCAGCCCCAGCATTTT
V gene: TRBV2; clone size: .; D gene: .; J gene: TRBJ1-2; CDR3 length: 13; CDR3 protein: CASSEAGRGGYTF; CDR3 DNA: TGTGCCAGCAGTGAGGCCGGTCGAGGTGGCTACACCTTC
V gene: TRBV29-1; clone size: .; D gene: .; J gene: TRBJ1-2; CDR3 length: 14; CDR3 protein: CSARLHTNIPGYTF; CDR3 DNA: TGCAGCGCCCGGTTGCATACGAATATTCCTGGCTACACCTTC
V gene: TRBV7-2; clone size: .; D gene: .; J gene: TRBJ2-1; CDR3 length: 14; CDR3 protein: CASRGLGSYNEQFF; CDR3 DNA: TGTGCCAGCAGGGGCCTCGGCTCCTACAATGAGCAGTTCTTC
V gene: TRBV11-2; clone size: .; D gene: TRBD1; J gene: TRBJ1-1; CDR3 length: 15; CDR3 protein: CASSTDRGRATEAFF; CDR3 DNA: TGTGCCAGCAGCACTGACAGGGGGCGCGCCACTGAAGCTTTCTTT
V gene: TRBV20-1; clone size: .; D gene: TRBD1; J gene: TRBJ1-5; CDR3 length: 17; CDR3 protein: CSATRSTGGLGNQPQHF; CDR3 DNA: TGCAGTGCCACTAGATCGACAGGGGGGTTGGGCAATCAGCCCCAGCATTTT
V gene: TRBV6-1; clone size: .; D gene: TRBD2; J gene: TRBJ2-7; CDR3 length: 17; CDR3 protein: CASSFGTSGRSSYEQYF; CDR3 DNA: TGTGCCAGCAGCTTCGGGACTAGCGGGAGGAGCTCCTACGAGCAGTACTTC
V gene: TRBV7-2; clone size: .; D gene: TRBD1; J gene: TRBJ1-1; CDR3 length: 15; CDR3 protein: CASSPNRGRTTEAFF; CDR3 DNA: TGTGCCAGCAGCCCAAACAGGGGGCGTACCACTGAAGCTTTCTTT
V gene: TRBV10-3; clone size: few; D gene: .; J gene: TRBJ2-3; CDR3 length: 14; CDR3 protein: CAITTGTTTDTQYF; CDR3 DNA: TGTGCCATCACTACTGGGACCACCACAGATACGCAGTATTTT
V gene: TRBV30; clone size: few; D gene: TRBD1; J gene: TRBJ1-2; CDR3 length: 12; CDR3 protein: CAWTRDSYGYTF; CDR3 DNA: TGTGCCTGGACCCGGGACAGCTATGGCTACACCTTC
V gene: TRBV6-1; clone size: .; D gene: .; J gene: TRBJ1-1; CDR3 length: 15; CDR3 protein: CASPGAGRFGTEAFF; CDR3 DNA: TGTGCCAGCCCCGGGGCGGGTCGGTTCGGCACTGAAGCTTTCTTT
V gene: TRBV20-1; clone size: .; D gene: .; J gene: TRBJ2-1; CDR3 length: 15; CDR3 protein: CSASSHPTGYNEQFF; CDR3 DNA: TGCAGTGCTAGCTCTCACCCCACAGGCTACAATGAGCAGTTCTTC
V gene: TRBV5-4; clone size: .; D gene: .; J gene: TRBJ1-1; CDR3 length: 15; CDR3 protein: CASSLSLDKNTEAFF; CDR3 DNA: TGTGCCAGCAGCTTGAGCTTGGACAAGAACACTGAAGCTTTCTTT
V gene: TRBV28; clone size: .; D gene: TRBD2; J gene: TRBJ2-5; CDR3 length: 15; CDR3 protein: CASRLLLAGKETQYF; CDR3 DNA: TGTGCCAGCCGACTACTACTAGCGGGGAAGGAGACCCAGTACTTC
V gene: TRBV20-1; clone size: large; D gene: .; J gene: TRBJ2-7; CDR3 length: 14; CDR3 protein: CSARAPLGKYEQYF; CDR3 DNA: TGCAGTGCTAGAGCCCCGCTGGGCAAGTACGAGCAGTACTTC
V gene: TRBV20-1; clone size: few; D gene: TRBD1; J gene: TRBJ2-7; CDR3 length: 15; CDR3 protein: CSASLLGQGANEQYF; CDR3 DNA: TGCAGTGCTAGCCTGCTGGGACAGGGGGCCAACGAGCAGTACTTC
V gene: TRBV4-3; clone size: .; D gene: .; J gene: TRBJ1-2; CDR3 length: 15; CDR3 protein: CASSQDPYSNYGYTF; CDR3 DNA: TGCGCCAGCAGCCAAGACCCATACTCTAACTATGGCTACACCTTC
V gene: TRBV15; clone size: .; D gene: TRBD2; J gene: TRBJ2-5; CDR3 length: 16; CDR3 protein: CATSSPLAGGGETQYF; CDR3 DNA: TGTGCCACCAGCAGTCCTTTAGCGGGGGGAGGGGAGACCCAGTACTTC
V gene: TRBV11-2; clone size: large; D gene: .; J gene: TRBJ2-7; CDR3 length: 15; CDR3 protein: CASSFEPTGTGEQYF; CDR3 DNA: TGTGCCAGCAGCTTCGAACCCACAGGGACCGGGGAGCAGTACTTC
V gene: TRBV15; clone size: large; D gene: TRBD1; J gene: TRBJ1-3; CDR3 length: 15; CDR3 protein: CATSIPGQGGNTIYF; CDR3 DNA: TGTGCCACCAGCATACCGGGACAGGGTGGAAACACCATATATTTT
V gene: TRBV28; clone size: .; D gene: .; J gene: TRBJ2-7; CDR3 length: 14; CDR3 protein: CASSLYREVYEQYF; CDR3 DNA: TGTGCCAGCAGTTTATACAGGGAGGTCTACGAGCAGTACTTC
V gene: TRBV6-1; clone size: .; D gene: .; J gene: TRBJ1-5; CDR3 length: 14; CDR3 protein: CASSGSVGGQPQHF; CDR3 DNA: TGTGCCAGCAGTGGATCGGTTGGAGGGCAGCCCCAGCATTTT
V gene: TRBV20-1; clone size: .; D gene: TRBD2; J gene: TRBJ2-1; CDR3 length: 16; CDR3 protein: CSARDRASGGKNEQFF; CDR3 DNA: TGCAGTGCTAGAGATCGGGCAAGCGGGGGGAAGAATGAGCAGTTCTTC
V gene: TRBV28; clone size: .; D gene: TRBD1; J gene: TRBJ2-7; CDR3 length: 18; CDR3 protein: CASNPDRGRVLGSYEQYF; CDR3 DNA: TGTGCCAGCAACCCAGACAGGGGCCGAGTTTTAGGCTCCTACGAGCAGTACTTC
V gene: TRBV20-1; clone size: .; D gene: .; J gene: TRBJ2-1; CDR3 length: 12; CDR3 protein: CSGSDNYNEQFF; CDR3 DNA: TGCAGTGGTTCGGACAACTACAATGAGCAGTTCTTC
V gene: TRBV20-1; clone size: .; D gene: .; J gene: TRBJ2-7; CDR3 length: 15; CDR3 protein: CSASASGGKKYEQYF; CDR3 DNA: TGCAGTGCTAGCGCCAGTGGAGGGAAAAAGTACGAGCAGTACTTC
V gene: TRBV7-2; clone size: .; D gene: .; J gene: TRBJ2-5; CDR3 length: 15; CDR3 protein: CASSLMASGLETQYF; CDR3 DNA: TGTGCCAGCAGCTTAATGGCCTCGGGTTTAGAGACCCAGTACTTC
V gene: TRBV27; clone size: .; D gene: TRBD1; J gene: TRBJ2-7; CDR3 length: 13; CDR3 protein: CASSTQQGNEQYF; CDR3 DNA: TGTGCCAGCAGTACCCAACAGGGGAACGAGCAGTACTTC
V gene: TRBV5-5; clone size: large; D gene: TRBD2; J gene: TRBJ2-7; CDR3 length: 16; CDR3 protein: CASSPRLAGSSYEQYF; CDR3 DNA: TGTGCCAGCAGCCCGCGTCTAGCGGGGAGCTCCTACGAGCAGTACTTC
V gene: TRBV28; clone size: once; D gene: .; J gene: TRBJ1-1; CDR3 length: 11; CDR3 protein: CASLGITEAFF; CDR3 DNA: TGTGCCAGCCTCGGCATCACTGAAGCTTTCTTT
V gene: TRBV6-2/TRBV6-3; clone size: .; D gene: .; J gene: TRBJ1-6; CDR3 length: 12; CDR3 protein: CASRLVGSPLHF; CDR3 DNA: TGTGCCAGCAGGCTGGTTGGTTCACCCCTCCACTTT
V gene: TRBV6-1; clone size: .; D gene: .; J gene: TRBJ1-5; CDR3 length: 13; CDR3 protein: CASSTAGVQPQHF; CDR3 DNA: TGTGCCAGCAGTACTGCAGGGGTGCAGCCCCAGCATTTT
V gene: TRBV2; clone size: once; D gene: TRBD2; J gene: TRBJ2-5; CDR3 length: 16; CDR3 protein: CASTSLSGGAVETQYF; CDR3 DNA: TGTGCCAGCACTTCCCTGAGCGGGGGGGCTGTGGAGACCCAGTACTTC
V gene: TRBV7-9; clone size: .; D gene: .; J gene: TRBJ2-1; CDR3 length: 16; CDR3 protein: CASSLERTTSHNEQFF; CDR3 DNA: TGTGCCAGCAGCTTAGAGCGGACTACCTCGCACAATGAGCAGTTCTTC
V gene: TRBV6-2/TRBV6-3; clone size: .; D gene: .; J gene: TRBJ1-1; CDR3 length: 11; CDR3 protein: CASGLNTEAFF; CDR3 DNA: TGTGCCAGCGGTTTGAACACTGAAGCTTTCTTT
V gene: TRBV5-1; clone size: few; D gene: .; J gene: TRBJ2-3; CDR3 length: 15; CDR3 protein: CASSLATQITDTQYF; CDR3 DNA: TGCGCCAGCAGCTTGGCCACCCAGATCACAGATACGCAGTATTTT
V gene: TRBV20-1; clone size: .; D gene: TRBD2; J gene: TRBJ2-5; CDR3 length: 14; CDR3 protein: CSARAGGPRETQYF; CDR3 DNA: TGCAGTGCTAGAGCGGGGGGGCCGAGGGAGACCCAGTACTTC